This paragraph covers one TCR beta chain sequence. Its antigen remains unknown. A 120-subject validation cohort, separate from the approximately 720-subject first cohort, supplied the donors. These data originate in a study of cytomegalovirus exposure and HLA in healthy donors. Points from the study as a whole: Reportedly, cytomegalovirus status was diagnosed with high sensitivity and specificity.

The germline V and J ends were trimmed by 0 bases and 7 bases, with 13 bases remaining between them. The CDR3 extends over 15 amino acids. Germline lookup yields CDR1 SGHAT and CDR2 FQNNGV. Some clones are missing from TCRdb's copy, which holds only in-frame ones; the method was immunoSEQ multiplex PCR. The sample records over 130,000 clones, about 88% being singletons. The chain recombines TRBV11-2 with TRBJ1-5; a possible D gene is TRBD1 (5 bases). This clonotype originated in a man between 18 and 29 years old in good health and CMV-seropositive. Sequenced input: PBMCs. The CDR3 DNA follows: TGTGCCAGCAGCTTAGATCTATTGGGGCCGCAGCCCCAGCATTTT. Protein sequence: CASSLDLLGPQPQHF.